The 13 T cell receptor beta chains listed next were all sequenced from one sample in a study of blood T cell repertoires in COVID-19. Assay used: immunoSEQ multiplex PCR; TCRdb lists only in-frame clones, some missing. The data hold 110,000 to 150,000 clones, with 60% to 85% observed a single time. Sequences were obtained from peripheral blood. These TCRs come from a man aged 50-60 years with active or convalescent COVID-19.

The chain combines TRBV28 with TRBJ1-4, with 9 bases fitting TRBD1. This CDR3 has 19 amino acids. V was pared by 3 bases and J by 3 bases, with 14 bases of the junction left unmatched. Germline CDR1 and CDR2: MDHEN and SYDVKM. CDR3 sequence: CASSFLGQGRVTANEKLFF. As DNA, the CDR3 is TGTGCCAGCAGTTTCCTAGGACAGGGGAGGGTAACGGCTAATGAAAAACTGTTTTTT.

In its sample, this clone was seen a few times. This chain connects TRBV5-5 to TRBJ2-5, with TRBD2 matching 11 bases. This CDR3 has 15 residues. Trimming removed 4 bases from V and 1 base from J; junction bases left unmatched: 3. Germline-derived CDR1 and CDR2 are SGHKS and YYEKEE (reference sequence). Written as DNA, the CDR3 is TGTGCCAGCAGCATGACTAGCGGGGTCCAAGAGACCCAGTACTTC. It is translated as CASSMTSGVQETQYF.

This CDR3 is CASSEYSLVPRLTEQFF. The CDR3 DNA reads TGTGCCAGCAGTGAATATTCACTAGTCCCCCGCCTCACTGAGCAGTTCTTC. The chain links TRBV25-1 to TRBJ2-1; maybe TRBD2 (5 bases). The CDR3 loop spans 17 amino acids. V lost 0 bases, J lost 9 bases, and 21 bases lay in between. CDR1 and CDR2 (germline): MGHDK, SYGVNS. Full variable domain (outside the CDR3, taken from reference TRBV25-1 and TRBJ2-1): EADIYQTPRYLVIGTGKKITLECSQTMGHDKMYWYQQDPGMELHLIHYSYGVNSTEKGDLSSESTVSRIRTEHFPLTLESARPSHTSQYLCASSEYSLVPRLTEQFFGPGTRLTVL.

This chain joins TRBV6-5 and TRBJ2-4, with TRBD1 matching 8 bases. The CDR3 consists of 13 residues. V lost 6 bases and J lost 8; bases outside the gene matches: 6. In germline, CDR1 is MNHEY, CDR2 SVGAGI. As DNA, the CDR3 is TGTGCCAGCAGATGGACAGGGATGGACATTCAGTACTTC. Translating it yields CASRWTGMDIQYF.

The chain joins TRBV9 to TRBJ2-1; the match to TRBD2 covers 7 bases. Germline V gives CDR1 SGDLS, CDR2 YYNGEE. J was trimmed by 0 bases and V by 0 bases; bases with no gene match: 9. The length of the CDR3 is 18 residues. The CDR3 DNA reads TGTGCCAGCAGCGTAGGGGCTAGCGGTGCGAGCTCCTACAATGAGCAGTTCTTC. It encodes CASSVGASGASSYNEQFF.

The chain uses TRBV28 and TRBJ2-5, with D tentatively TRBD1 (5 bases). In germline, CDR1 is MDHEN, CDR2 SYDVKM. The CDR3 has 13 residues. Trimming cost V 6 bases and J 1 base, with 9 bases left between them. The CDR3 protein is CASRRTLQETQYF. CDR3 DNA sequence: TGTGCCAGCAGAAGGACACTCCAAGAGACCCAGTACTTC.

This clone showed up just a few times. The chain employs TRBV23-1 and TRBJ2-1; 16 bases are shared with TRBD2. TRBV23-1 belongs to the ORF category, with a function that is uncertain. This CDR3 contains 21 residues. V gave up 5 bases and J gave up 11 bases; unmatched junction bases: 24. Here the CDR3 reads CASSDPPPERGTSGRVGKQFF. The CDR3 DNA reads TGCGCCAGCAGTGACCCCCCCCCGGAGCGTGGGACTAGCGGGAGGGTGGGTAAGCAGTTCTTC.

The chain carries TRBV4-2 and TRBJ2-7; the D gene is possibly TRBD1 (5 bases). CDR3 size: 14 residues. Trimming removed 0 bases from V and 1 base from J, with 7 bases in between. In germline, CDR1 is LGHNA, CDR2 YNFKEQ. CDR3 region: CASSQDRQSYEQYF. The CDR3 DNA reads as TGTGCCAGCAGCCAAGATCGACAGTCCTACGAGCAGTACTTC.

The gene calls are TRBV5-1 and TRBJ1-4, with TRBD1 identical over 7 bases. Trimming cost V 1 base and J 7 bases; bases outside gene matches: 4. Germline assignment: CDR1 SGHRS and CDR2 YFSETQ. The CDR3 loop spans 14 amino acids. CDR3 sequence: CASSLTGDGEKLFF. The DNA for the CDR3 is TGCGCCAGCAGCTTGACAGGGGATGGTGAAAAACTGTTTTTT.

This clone showed up many times. The chain uses TRBV4-2 and TRBJ2-1, with D possibly TRBD1 on 6 matching bases. With 0 bases removed from V and 0 bases from J, the gap between germline ends came to 18 bases. Germline V gene sequence: CDR1 LGHNA, CDR2 YNFKEQ. This CDR3 has 19 residues. This CDR3 is CASSQDKGGRGPSYNEQFF. CDR3 nucleotides: TGTGCCAGCAGCCAAGATAAAGGGGGTCGCGGTCCCTCCTACAATGAGCAGTTCTTC.

V usage is TRBV5-1 and J usage is TRBJ2-3; 7 bases are shared with TRBD2. The CDR3 has 17 residues. Germline V gives CDR1 SGHRS, CDR2 YFSETQ. With V trimmed by 2 bases and J by 5 bases, 14 bases remained unmatched. CDR3 sequence reads: CASSFESAGVGKDTQYF. The CDR3 nucleotides read TGCGCCAGCAGCTTCGAGTCCGCGGGAGTCGGAAAAGATACGCAGTATTTT.

The chain carries TRBV5-1 and TRBJ1-4; TRBD1 might be the D (6 bases). Deletions cut 4 bases from V and 4 bases from J, with 14 bases between. The CDR3 length is 15 residues. Germline V gene lookup returns CDR1 SGHRS and CDR2 YFSETQ. Here the CDR3 reads CASSVQGALNEKLFF. In DNA form, the CDR3 reads TGCGCCAGCAGCGTACAGGGCGCCCTTAATGAAAAACTGTTTTTT.

The chain recombines TRBV5-1 with TRBJ2-2; perhaps TRBD1 as D (7 bases). Per the germline V gene, CDR1 is SGHRS and CDR2 is YFSETQ. This CDR3 has 15 amino acids. V was cut by 4 bases and J by 4 bases, with 14 bases left in between. The DNA for the CDR3 is TGCGCCAGCAGCCAAGGAGGGGGCTTCACCGGGGAGCTGTTTTTT. It encodes CASSQGGGFTGELFF.